These 12 T cell receptor beta chains originate from one sample sequenced in a study of Ad26.COV2.S vaccination and SARS-CoV-2 variants. The sample's treatment: around 19 received Ad26.COV2.S at low or high dose, single or two shots; roughly 5 received placebo; per-sample allocation not given. The investigators took samples on day 63 after the first vaccine or placebo injection. Measured with immunoSEQ multiplex PCR; TCRdb has only the in-frame clones, and not every one. The sample shows over 200,000 clones, around 87% of them seen only once. The sequencing here drew on peripheral blood, taken in a trial of Ad26.COV2.S vaccine versus placebo. Receptors were obtained from a person aged 18 to 59 who received the Ad26.COV2.S COVID-19 vaccine or a placebo.

This sequence joins TRBV14 and TRBJ1-2; D not resolved. The CDR3 has 13 amino acids. V was trimmed by 1 base and J by 4 bases, leaving 7 bases between them. Germline CDR1 is SGHDN and CDR2 is FVKESK. CDR3 region: CASSQGQSYGYTF. The CDR3 DNA sequence: TGTGCCAGCAGCCAAGGCCAGAGCTATGGCTACACCTTC.

J is TRBJ2-7 and V is TRBV2, with 15 nucleotides matching TRBD2. CDR3 length: 15 amino acids. With V trimmed by 6 bases and J by 4 bases, 4 bases remained unmatched. Germline CDR1 is SNHLY and CDR2 is FYNNEI. CDR3 sequence: CASRVGTSGGYEQYF. CDR3 coding DNA: TGTGCCAGCAGAGTAGGGACTAGCGGGGGGTACGAGCAGTACTTC.

The rearrangement links TRBV19 to TRBJ1-1; perhaps TRBD1 as D (5 bases). This CDR3 is 15 amino acids long. Trimming pared 3 bases from V and 4 bases from J, leaving 15 bases between. CDR1 LNHDA and CDR2 SQIVND come from the germline V gene (reference sequence). The CDR3 protein is CASSIRFSGLTEAFF. The CDR3 region has the DNA TGTGCCAGTAGTATTCGCTTCTCGGGGCTCACTGAAGCTTTCTTT.

The CDR3: CAISEPDRGHEQYF. CDR3 DNA sequence: TGTGCCATCAGTGAACCCGACAGGGGCCACGAGCAGTACTTC. The rearrangement joins TRBV10-3 to TRBJ2-7, with 8 bases that match TRBD1. V was pared by 3 bases and J by 5 bases, with 6 bases of the junction left unmatched. Per the germline V gene, CDR1 is ENHRY and CDR2 is SYGVKD. The length of the CDR3 is 14 residues.

This clone was observed a single time. The V call is TRBV15, the J call TRBJ1-2; perhaps TRBD1 as D (5 bases). CDR3 length: 14 residues. Germline V lookup: CDR1 LNHNV, CDR2 YYDKDF (reference sequence). Trimming left V 0 bases short and J 2 bases short, with 7 bases between. The CDR3 DNA reads TGTGCCACCAGCAGAGATTCAGGGAACTATGGCTACACCTTC. Encoded protein: CATSRDSGNYGYTF. The complete variable domain, with remaining parts taken from reference TRBV15 and TRBJ1-2, reads DAMVIQNPRYQVTQFGKPVTLSCSQTLNHNVMYWYQQKSSQAPKLLFHYYDKDFNNEADTPDNFQSRRPNTSFCFLDIRSPGLGDTAMYLCATSRDSGNYGYTFGSGTRLTVV.

The V and J genes are TRBV5-6 and TRBJ1-1, with TRBD1 as a possible D gene (5 bases). CDR1 is SGHDT, CDR2 YYEEEE, per germline. This CDR3 contains 15 residues. V was cut by 4 bases and J by 1 base, with 14 bases left in between. The CDR3 sequence is CASSLIQGQNTEAFF. The CDR3 DNA follows: TGTGCCAGCAGCCTGATTCAGGGTCAGAACACTGAAGCTTTCTTT.

V gene TRBV7-2 combines with J gene TRBJ2-7; D not resolved. Trimming cost V 1 base and J 5 bases, with 12 bases left between them. Germline V gives CDR1 SGHTA, CDR2 FQGNSA. The CDR3 has 14 amino acids. The CDR3: CASSLVGLVNEQYF. DNA of the CDR3: TGTGCCAGCAGCTTAGTAGGCCTGGTGAACGAGCAGTACTTC.

J is TRBJ1-2 and V is TRBV28, with D uncertain. The CDR3 runs 14 residues. Germline V lookup: CDR1 MDHEN, CDR2 SYDVKM. V lost 7 bases and J 0 bases, leaving 12 bases between the germline ends. The CDR3 region is CASTPGPPNYGYTF. The CDR3 bases are TGTGCCAGCACTCCGGGTCCTCCTAACTATGGCTACACCTTC.

J is TRBJ2-1 and V is TRBV6-6; maybe TRBD2 (7 bases). Germline CDR1 and CDR2: MNHNY and SVGAGI (reference sequence). The ends were cut back, 6 bases at V and 7 bases at J, with 13 bases in the middle. The CDR3 has 13 amino acids. In nucleotides, the CDR3 is TGTGCCAGCAGCCCCGCGGGGGCTAATGAGCAGTTCTTC. Its translation is CASSPAGANEQFF.

The chain employs TRBV5-1 and TRBJ1-2; 7 positions match TRBD1. V lost 4 bases to trimming and J lost 0 bases; unmatched junction nucleotides: 6. The CDR3 loop spans 15 amino acids. Per the germline V gene, CDR1 is SGHRS and CDR2 is YFSETQ. CDR3 sequence: CASSLGQAANYGYTF. The DNA for the CDR3 is TGCGCCAGCAGCCTTGGACAGGCTGCTAACTATGGCTACACCTTC. Drawing the rest from reference TRBV5-1 and TRBJ1-2, the complete variable domain is KAGVTQTPRYLIKTRGQQVTLSCSPISGHRSVSWYQQTPGQGLQFLFEYFSETQRNKGNFPGRFSGRQFSNSRSEMNVSTLELGDSALYLCASSLGQAANYGYTFGSGTRLTVV.

V gene TRBV3-1 (or the pseudogene TRBV3-2) combines with J gene TRBJ1-1; D gene unclear. CDR1 is LGHDT and CDR2 is YNNKEL in the germline V gene (reference sequence). V gave up 3 bases and J gave up 7 bases, with 12 bases separating them. This CDR3 spans 13 amino acids. CDR3 in amino acids: CASSHEVWSEAFF. For the CDR3, the DNA is TGTGCCAGCAGCCACGAAGTTTGGAGTGAAGCTTTCTTT.

The genes are TRBV6-6 and TRBJ1-4, with TRBD1 as a possible D gene (6 bases). The CDR3 runs 15 residues. Trimming pared 0 bases from V and 6 bases from J, leaving 11 bases between. Germline CDR1 and CDR2: MNHNY and SVGAGI (reference sequence). CDR3 in amino acids: CASSYSNPGDEKLFF. CDR3 coding DNA: TGTGCCAGCAGTTACTCGAACCCAGGGGATGAAAAACTGTTTTTT.